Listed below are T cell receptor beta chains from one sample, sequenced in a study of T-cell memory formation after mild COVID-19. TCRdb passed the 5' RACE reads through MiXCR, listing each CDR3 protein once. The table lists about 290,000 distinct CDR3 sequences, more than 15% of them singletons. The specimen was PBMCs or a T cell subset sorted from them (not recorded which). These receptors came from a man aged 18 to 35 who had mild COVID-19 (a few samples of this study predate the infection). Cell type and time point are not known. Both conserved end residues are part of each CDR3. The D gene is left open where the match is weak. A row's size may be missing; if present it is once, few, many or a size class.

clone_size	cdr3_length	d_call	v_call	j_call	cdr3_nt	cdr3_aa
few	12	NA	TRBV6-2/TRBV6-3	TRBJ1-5	TGTGCCAGCAGCCCGGACCCTTCTTCCCAGCATTTT	CASSPDPSSQHF
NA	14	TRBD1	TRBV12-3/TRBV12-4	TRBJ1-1	TGTGCCAGCTGGGACAGTTTCTCGAACACTGAAGCTTTCTTT	CASWDSFSNTEAFF
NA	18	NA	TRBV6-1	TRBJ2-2	TGTGCCAGCAGTGAAGTGGGGGGACCTTACGCGAACACCGGGGAGCTGTTTTTT	CASSEVGGPYANTGELFF
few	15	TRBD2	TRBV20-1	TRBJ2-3	TGCAGTGAGGCTAGCGGGGCATTTAGCACAGATACGCAGTATTTT	CSEASGAFSTDTQYF
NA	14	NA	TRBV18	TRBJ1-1	TGTGCCAGCTCAGACAGTACTATGAACACTGAAGCTTTCTTT	CASSDSTMNTEAFF
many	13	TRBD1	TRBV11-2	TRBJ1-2	TGTGCCAGCAGCTCCGGGACAGTCTATGGCTACACCTTC	CASSSGTVYGYTF
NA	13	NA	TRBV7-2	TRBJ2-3	TGTGCCAGCGCCGGCCTGAGCACAGATACGCAGTATTTT	CASAGLSTDTQYF
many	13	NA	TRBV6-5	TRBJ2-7	TGTGCCAGCAGTCCGGGATTCCCCTACGAGCAGTACTTC	CASSPGFPYEQYF
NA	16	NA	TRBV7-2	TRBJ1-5	TGTGCCAGCAGTTTGGACCTGGGATATAGCAATCAGCCCCAGCATTTT	CASSLDLGYSNQPQHF
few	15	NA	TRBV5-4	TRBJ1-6	TGTGCCAGCACCCACTCCCGCAGCCCCAATTCACCCCTCCACTTT	CASTHSRSPNSPLHF
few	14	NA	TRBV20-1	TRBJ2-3	TGCAGTGCGCTTCTAGGGGAGGGCACAGATACGCAGTATTTT	CSALLGEGTDTQYF
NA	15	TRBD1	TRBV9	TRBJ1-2	TGTGCCAGCAGCGTAGAGGGACAGGGGGCGCAGGGCTACACCTTC	CASSVEGQGAQGYTF
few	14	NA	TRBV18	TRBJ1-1	TGTGCCAGCTCACCAAACACAGGGAACACTGAAGCTTTCTTT	CASSPNTGNTEAFF
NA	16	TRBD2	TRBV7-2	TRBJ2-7	TGTGCCAGCAGCTTCTCTCAGCGGGGGGGCTTGAACGAGCAGTACTTC	CASSFSQRGGLNEQYF
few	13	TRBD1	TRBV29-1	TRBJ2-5	TGCAGCGTTGAAGGGACAGGGTGGGAGACCCAGTACTTC	CSVEGTGWETQYF
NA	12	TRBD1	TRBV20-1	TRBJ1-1	TGCAGTGCAGGACAGGGAGGCACTGAAGCTTTCTTT	CSAGQGGTEAFF
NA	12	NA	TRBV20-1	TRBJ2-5	TGCAGTGCTGGTGAGGTACAAGAGACCCAGTACTTC	CSAGEVQETQYF
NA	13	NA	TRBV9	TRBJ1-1	TGTGCCAGCAGCGTGGGTATCCACACTGAAGCTTTCTTT	CASSVGIHTEAFF
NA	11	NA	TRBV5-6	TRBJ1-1	TGTGCCAGCAGCCTGGGGGGGTCGGCTTTCTTT	CASSLGGSAFF
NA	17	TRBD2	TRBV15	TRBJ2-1	TGTGCCACCAGCAGAGATTGGCGGGGGAGCTGGTACAATGAGCAGTTCTTC	CATSRDWRGSWYNEQFF
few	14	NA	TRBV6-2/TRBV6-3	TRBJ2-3	TGTGCCAGCACCCTCAGCGGTCCCACGGGGGCGCAGTATTTT	CASTLSGPTGAQYF
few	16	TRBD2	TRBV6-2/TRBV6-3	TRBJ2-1	TGTGCCAGCAGTTACTCAGGCGGGGGGATGACGCATGAGCAGTTCTTC	CASSYSGGGMTHEQFF
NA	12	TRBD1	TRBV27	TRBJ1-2	TGTGCCAGCGGCACAGGGGTCTATGGCTACACCTTC	CASGTGVYGYTF
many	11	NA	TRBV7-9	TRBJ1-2	TGTGCCAGCAGCTTGGGACGTGGCTACACCTTC	CASSLGRGYTF